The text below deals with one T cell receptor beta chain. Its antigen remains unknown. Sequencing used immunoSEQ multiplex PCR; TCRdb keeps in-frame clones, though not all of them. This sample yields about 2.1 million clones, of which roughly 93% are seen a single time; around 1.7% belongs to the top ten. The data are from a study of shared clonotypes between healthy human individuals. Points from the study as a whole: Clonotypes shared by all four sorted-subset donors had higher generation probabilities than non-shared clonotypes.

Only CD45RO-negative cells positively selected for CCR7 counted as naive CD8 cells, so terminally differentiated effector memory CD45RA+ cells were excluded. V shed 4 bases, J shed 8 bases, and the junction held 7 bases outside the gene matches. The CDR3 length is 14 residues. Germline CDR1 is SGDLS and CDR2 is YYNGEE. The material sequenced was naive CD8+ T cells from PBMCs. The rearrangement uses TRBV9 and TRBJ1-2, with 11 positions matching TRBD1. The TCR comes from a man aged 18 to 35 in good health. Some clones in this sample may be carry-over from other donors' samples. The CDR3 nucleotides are TGTGCCAGCAGCAAAGGACAGGGGGCGGAGGGCTACACCTTC. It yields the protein CASSKGQGAEGYTF.